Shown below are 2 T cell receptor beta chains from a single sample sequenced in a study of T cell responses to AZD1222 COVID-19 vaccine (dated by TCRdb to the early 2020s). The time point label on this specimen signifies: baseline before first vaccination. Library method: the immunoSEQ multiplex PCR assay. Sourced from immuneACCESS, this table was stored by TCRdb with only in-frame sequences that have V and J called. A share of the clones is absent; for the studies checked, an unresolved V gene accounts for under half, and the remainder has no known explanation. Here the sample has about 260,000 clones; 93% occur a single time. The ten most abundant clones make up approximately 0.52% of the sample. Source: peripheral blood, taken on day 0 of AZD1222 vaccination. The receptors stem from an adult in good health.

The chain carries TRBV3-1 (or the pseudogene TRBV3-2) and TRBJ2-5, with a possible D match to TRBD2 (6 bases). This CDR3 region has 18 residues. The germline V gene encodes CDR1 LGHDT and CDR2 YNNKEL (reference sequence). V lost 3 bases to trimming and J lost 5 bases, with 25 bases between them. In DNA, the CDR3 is TGTGCCAGCAGCCAGACGTCGCCCGGGACTTTTGCTCGCGAGACCCAGTACTTC. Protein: CASSQTSPGTFARETQYF.

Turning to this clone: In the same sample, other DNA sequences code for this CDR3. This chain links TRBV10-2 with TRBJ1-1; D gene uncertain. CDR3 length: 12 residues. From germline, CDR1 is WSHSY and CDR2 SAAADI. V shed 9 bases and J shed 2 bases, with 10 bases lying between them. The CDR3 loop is CASRPANTEAFF. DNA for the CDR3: TGCGCCAGTCGCCCGGCTAACACTGAAGCTTTCTTT.